This T cell receptor (beta chain) came from a study of blood T cells in healthy people across ages. Findings and caveats of the study: More naive CD4+ cells and higher diversity marked long-lived donors relative to aged donors. The recorded TCR beta diversity per million T cells decreased in a roughly linear manner with age.

The second PCR ran about 6 to 12 cycles with a sample-barcoded 5' primer and J-beta primers. TCRdb reanalysed the 5' RACE reads using MiXCR and keeps one entry per CDR3 protein. The sample lists roughly 700,000 distinct CDR3 sequences, 49% occurring once. In the case of this clonotype: No antigen is known for it. One end of the junction fails to match germline, which may point to a read error.

Material for sequencing was blood. The sequence derives from a woman aged 60 to 75 in good health.

The CDR3 here is CASSQAGTGLSPLHF. CDR3 nucleotides: TGCGCCAGCAGCCAGGCCGGGACAGGGCTTTCACCTCTCCACTTT. The chain links TRBV4-3 to TRBJ1-6, with 9 bases aligning to TRBD1. CDR1 LGHNA and CDR2 YSLEER come from the germline V gene. The CDR3 sequence is 15 residues long.